This TCR beta chain was profiled in a study of vaccination and CD4 T cells after COVID-19. Study summary: Convalescent patients had positive nasal swab PCR results for SARS-CoV-2. Disease was mild in eight to ten and severe in one. The convalescents were made up of six males and four females, two of whom were Hispanic. The study, taken as a whole, reports: Convalescent patients had a median roughly 86% of reactive clones appearing only post-vaccination. Researchers report that 304 of 307 vaccine-specific clones in convalescent patients proved spike mono-reactive.

Time point specified: late sampling 161 to 241 days after vaccination in three convalescent patients. Turning to this clonotype: Its antigen is undetermined.

TCRdb independently ran MiXCR on the PCR reads; one entry per CDR3 protein. The sample shows 30,000 or so distinct CDR3 sequences, 50% of them seen only once. From germline, CDR1 is LNHDA and CDR2 SQIVND (reference sequence). CDR3 length: 13 residues. V dropped 5 bases and J dropped 4; count of bases not matched to a gene: 3. This clonotype was obtained from a human donor who had recovered from COVID-19. The rearrangement links TRBV19 to TRBJ1-2; 8 bases match TRBD1. The sequencing used CD4+ T cells from blood, collected about 7 months after SARS-CoV-2 vaccination. For the CDR3, the DNA is TGTGCCAGTAGTCCACAGGGGGTCTATGGCTACACCTTC. Residues: CASSPQGVYGYTF.